The 22 T cell receptor beta chains in this list originate from one sample, sequenced in a study of T cell responses to AZD1222 COVID-19 vaccine. Sequencing was performed with immunoSEQ multiplex PCR; in TCRdb, only in-frame clones are kept and a portion is missing. The table lists about 110,000 clones, just under 90% of them singletons. The sample was peripheral blood, taken on day 0 of AZD1222 vaccination. The receptor source for this set is an adult in good health.

A few counts support this clone. The chain has TRBV10-3 and TRBJ1-2; D remains unclear. The CDR3 extends over 12 amino acids. CDR1 is ENHRY and CDR2 is SYGVKD in the germline V gene. V was cut by 10 bases and J by 4 bases, with 13 bases left in between. CDR3 sequence reads: CATSTGRYGYTF. CDR3 sequence (DNA): TGTGCCACTTCGACTGGCCGCTATGGCTACACCTTC.

This clone was seen once. The rearrangement uses TRBV7-9 and TRBJ1-2; D ambiguous. V lost 3 bases to trimming and J lost 4 bases, with 9 bases between them. Germline V CDR1 and CDR2: SEHNR, FQNEAQ (reference sequence). This CDR3 spans 13 amino acids. The CDR3 loop is CASSFGPLYGYTF. In DNA form, the CDR3 reads TGTGCCAGCAGCTTTGGTCCCCTCTATGGCTACACCTTC.

The rearrangement links TRBV6-2 or TRBV6-3 to TRBJ2-7; D might be TRBD2 (5 bases). Germline V gene sequence: CDR1 MNHEY, CDR2 SVGEGT. V gave up 3 bases and J gave up 8 bases, with 11 bases separating them. The CDR3 is 12 residues long. CDR3 in DNA: TGTGCCAGCAGTTATAGTCTAGCCAAGCAGTACTTC. It yields the protein CASSYSLAKQYF.

The chain uses TRBV6-5 and TRBJ1-6; D is undetermined. The CDR3 spans 14 residues. Trimming stripped 0 bases from V and 10 bases from J, with 10 bases between. The V gene's germline CDR1 is MNHEY and CDR2 SVGAGI. The DNA for the CDR3 is TGTGCCAGCAGTTACTCAGGGATCGGCTCACCCCTCCACTTT. As protein: CASSYSGIGSPLHF.

CDR3 amino acids: CTSSQVISVPPTRQYF. In nucleotides, the CDR3 is TGCACCAGCAGCCAAGTTATTAGCGTTCCTCCTACGAGGCAGTACTTC. The chain recombines TRBV1 with TRBJ2-7; the table names TRBD2, a call not compared with the DNA. TRBV1 is noted as a pseudogene. CDR3 length equals 16 residues.

This chain joins TRBV2 and TRBJ1-5, with D tentatively TRBD1 (6 bases). The ends were cut back, 6 bases at V and 2 bases at J, with 14 bases in the middle. CDR3 size: 15 residues. CDR1 is SNHLY and CDR2 is FYNNEI in the germline V gene. CDR3 residues: CASRPEGGGNQPQHF. Written as DNA, the CDR3 is TGTGCCAGCAGGCCCGAGGGGGGCGGCAATCAGCCCCAGCATTTT.

The chain combines TRBV25-1 with TRBJ1-2; D unresolved. In germline, CDR1 is MGHDK, CDR2 SYGVNS. V was pared by 4 bases and J by 4 bases, with 4 bases between. This CDR3 has 11 amino acids. The CDR3 loop is CASSVAYGYTF. DNA of the CDR3: TGTGCCAGCAGTGTCGCCTATGGCTACACCTTC.

This chain connects TRBV10-3 to TRBJ2-2, with 7 bases lining up with TRBD2. There are 16 residues in the CDR3. Trimming took 7 bases from V and 2 from J; bases not matched to a gene: 10. Germline CDR1 and CDR2: ENHRY and SYGVKD. The chain's CDR3 is CAIKAGASGNTGELFF. As DNA, the CDR3 is TGTGCCATCAAGGCCGGGGCTAGCGGCAACACCGGGGAGCTGTTTTTT.

J is TRBJ2-6 and V is TRBV4-1, with D unresolved. V lost 0 bases and J lost 2, with 8 bases in between. The CDR3 is 16 amino acids. Germline V lookup: CDR1 MGHRA, CDR2 YSYEKL. The CDR3 spells CASSQEPQAGANVLTF. CDR3 bases: TGCGCCAGCAGCCAAGAGCCACAAGCTGGGGCCAACGTCCTGACTTTC.

The J gene is TRBJ1-6, the V gene TRBV19; 8 positions match TRBD1. The CDR3 totals 12 residues. V lost 9 bases and J lost 6; bases outside the gene matches: 1. Germline V gene lookup returns CDR1 LNHDA and CDR2 SQIVND (reference sequence). The CDR3 DNA reads TGTGCCAGCGGACAGGGTAATTCACCCCTCCACTTT. Its translation is CASGQGNSPLHF.

This chain uses TRBV6-5 with TRBJ2-1; D remains ambiguous. V was shortened by 3 bases and J by 3 bases, with 9 bases between the two germline ends. CDR3 length equals 14 residues. Germline CDR1 MNHEY, CDR2 SVGAGI. In nucleotides, the CDR3 is TGTGCCAGCAGTTATTTGGCAGACTACAATGAGCAGTTCTTC. Protein: CASSYLADYNEQFF.

This chain connects TRBV28 to TRBJ2-7, with D perhaps matching TRBD2 (6 bases). V was shortened by 7 bases and J by 1 base, with 14 bases between the two germline ends. CDR1 and CDR2 (germline): MDHEN, SYDVKM. The length of the CDR3 is 14 residues. The CDR3 DNA sequence: TGTGCCAGCAAACTGGGAGGAGGTTCCTACGAGCAGTACTTC. Translated: CASKLGGGSYEQYF.

V gene TRBV29-1 combines with J gene TRBJ2-2; the D is unclear. The CDR3 consists of 12 residues. Germline assignment: CDR1 SQVTM and CDR2 ANQGSEA. The germline V and J ends were trimmed by 4 bases and 0 bases, with 3 bases remaining between them. CDR3 protein: CSVGANTGELFF. In DNA form, the CDR3 reads TGCAGCGTTGGTGCGAACACCGGGGAGCTGTTTTTT.

The chain links TRBV28 to TRBJ2-7; TRBD1 might be the D (6 bases). Looked up from germline, CDR1 is MDHEN and CDR2 is SYDVKM. The CDR3 runs to 14 residues. Trimming shortened V by 6 bases and J by 3 bases, and 15 bases separated the two germline ends. CDR3 DNA sequence: TGTGCCAGCAGACTGGGACAACAGATCTACGAGCAGTACTTC. The encoded protein is CASRLGQQIYEQYF.

In DNA form, the CDR3 reads TGTGCCAGCAGCACCACTTGGACAGGGGTCGGGGTTAATGAAAAACTGTTTTTT. This translates into CASSTTWTGVGVNEKLFF. The gene calls are TRBV5-6 and TRBJ1-4; TRBD1 matches 9 bases. CDR3 size: 18 residues. Trimming cost V 4 bases and J 4 bases; bases outside gene matches: 14. Germline V gives CDR1 SGHDT, CDR2 YYEEEE.

J is TRBJ1-1 and V is TRBV29-1; D is unresolved. The CDR3 length is 13 residues. Looked up from germline, CDR1 is SQVTM and CDR2 is ANQGSEA. V was shortened by 4 bases and J by 5 bases, with 14 bases between the two germline ends. This chain's CDR3 is CSVVQTRRTEAFF. The DNA of the CDR3 is TGCAGCGTTGTACAAACTCGGAGGACTGAAGCTTTCTTT.

The V and J genes are TRBV5-1 and TRBJ2-2; 10 bases are shared with TRBD2. J lost 6 bases, V lost 0 bases, and 8 bases had no gene match. Germline assignment: CDR1 SGHRS and CDR2 YFSETQ. This CDR3 is 17 amino acids long. The CDR3 sequence: CASSLGSSGRAPGELFF. The CDR3 DNA sequence: TGCGCCAGCAGCTTGGGTTCGAGCGGGAGGGCCCCCGGGGAGCTGTTTTTT.

The chain combines TRBV18 with TRBJ2-7, with D tentatively TRBD2 (5 bases). Germline assignment: CDR1 KGHSH and CDR2 LQKENI. V gave up 6 bases and J gave up 3 bases, with 12 bases separating them. This CDR3 has 13 amino acids. CDR3 nucleotide sequence: TGTGCCAGCTCCCCCCCCGGACTCTACGAGCAGTACTTC. The encoded protein is CASSPPGLYEQYF.

This chain connects TRBV6-5 to TRBJ1-1; D gene ambiguous. The CDR3 totals 14 residues. Germline CDR1 MNHEY, CDR2 SVGAGI. The germline V and J ends were trimmed by 6 bases and 1 base, with 12 bases remaining between them. CDR3 sequence: CASSRSDGNTEAFF. The CDR3 DNA follows: TGTGCCAGCAGCAGGTCGGACGGGAACACTGAAGCTTTCTTT.

The V call is TRBV27, the J call TRBJ1-2; 8 nucleotides align to TRBD1. The germline CDR1 and CDR2 sequences are MNHEY and SMNVEV (reference sequence). The CDR3 spans 15 residues. J was trimmed by 4 bases and V by 2 bases; bases with no gene match: 6. In nucleotides, the CDR3 is TGTGCCAGCAGTTTACGGGCAGGGGGCCCCTATGGCTACACCTTC. It specifies CASSLRAGGPYGYTF.

This chain joins TRBV18 and TRBJ2-1; the D call may be TRBD1 or TRBD2 (5 bases each). Germline V lookup: CDR1 KGHSH, CDR2 LQKENI. This CDR3 comprises 13 residues. Trimming cost V 1 base and J 9 bases, with 10 bases left between them. CDR3 sequence: CASSPRRDVEQFF. CDR3 DNA: TGTGCCAGCTCACCACGAAGGGACGTTGAGCAGTTCTTC.

V is TRBV30 and J is TRBJ1-2; 8 bases map to TRBD1. This CDR3 contains 12 residues. Germline trimming cut 3 bases from V and 8 bases from J; bases unmatched to any gene: 5. Germline assignment: CDR1 GTSNPN and CDR2 SVGIG (reference sequence). CDR3 nucleotides: TGTGCCTGGAGAGAAACAGGGGGAGGCTACACCTTC. This encodes CAWRETGGGYTF.